The clone carrying this TCR beta chain came up many times. The antigen remains unidentified. This sample is drawn from a study of breast tumors, draining lymph nodes, adjacent tissues. Overall study findings and caveats: Findings are consistent with lymph node origin and intratumoral expansion of most tumor T cells.

Breast cancer patients provided tissue from their axillary draining lymph nodes. This CDR3 comprises 15 residues. Trimming at V came to 4 bases and at J to 1 base, leaving 3 bases not matched to a gene. Germline assignment: CDR1 KGHSH and CDR2 LQKENI. MiXCR was run by TCRdb on the multiplex PCR reads, yielding one entry per CDR3 protein. The data hold about 140,000 distinct CDR3 sequences, with about 33% observed a single time. The chain employs TRBV18 and TRBJ2-1; the match to TRBD2 covers 8 bases. Sequenced: axillary lymph node tissue. The clonotype comes from a female donor with breast cancer. Some clones in this sample may be carry-over from other donors' samples. Here the CDR3 reads CASSRGLVSYNEQFF. The CDR3, as DNA: TGTGCCAGCTCACGGGGACTAGTATCCTACAATGAGCAGTTCTTC. The variable domain in full, with the rest retrieved from reference TRBV18 and TRBJ2-1, is NAGVMQNPRHLVRRRGQEARLRCSPMKGHSHVYWYRQLPEEGLKFMVYLQKENIIDESGMPKERFSAEFPKEGPSILRIQQVVRGDSAAYFCASSRGLVSYNEQFFGPGTRLTVL.